The T cell receptor (beta chain) described here comes from a study of technical replicates of blood from a few donors. Clones were read by immunoSEQ multiplex PCR, and TCRdb kept only the in-frame ones, dropping some. The sample has about 12,000 clones; 85% to 95% are singletons. This TCR derives from a human donor in good health. What was sequenced was PBMCs.

The CDR3: CASSRMVRDSYEQYF. CDR3 coding DNA: TGTGCCAGCTCCCGAATGGTGCGGGATTCCTACGAGCAGTACTTC. The V and J genes are TRBV5-5 and TRBJ2-7, with TRBD2 as a possible D gene (6 bases). CDR3 length: 15 amino acids. Trimming cost V 7 bases and J 1 base, with 18 bases left between them. Germline lookup yields CDR1 SGHKS and CDR2 YYEKEE (reference sequence).